This T cell receptor (beta chain) was sequenced for a study of beta chain features in type 1 diabetes. Study findings and constraints: Shorter templates may be favored by PCR, equally so in patients and controls. All four CD4+ subsets from Type 1 diabetes patients carried moderately but significantly shorter TCRB CDR3s.

As for this clone: The antigen is undetermined.

Isolated RNA was reverse transcribed in full, so expressed TCRB transcripts were sequenced. Data came from immunoSEQ multiplex PCR; TCRdb stores just in-frame clones and leaves some out. The sample yields around 100,000 clones, 25% to 35% seen once. The receptor comes from a woman aged 18-29 years with type 1 diabetes. Specimen: central memory CD4+ T cells from blood.

The DNA of the CDR3 is TGTGCCAGCAGCGGACTAATAGCGGGAAGGGAGACCCAGTACTTC. It codes for CASSGLIAGRETQYF. J is TRBJ2-5 and V is TRBV9; 8 nucleotides align to TRBD2. The CDR3 has 15 residues. The junction had 9 bases not matched to a gene; V was cut back by 3 bases and J by 5 bases. From germline, CDR1 is SGDLS and CDR2 YYNGEE.